This entry is about one T cell receptor (beta chain). Its antigen is currently unknown. The length of the CDR3 is 14 residues. Germline V gives CDR1 SGHTA, CDR2 FQGNSA. After removal of 5 bases from V and 7 bases from J, the junction contained 7 bases not matched to a gene. The data stem from a study of CD4 T cells in relation to SARS-CoV-2 and coronaviruses. The protocol was immunoSEQ multiplex PCR, while the TCRdb copy is restricted to in-frame clones and leaves out a portion. The sample includes around 15,000 clones, about four fifths of them seen just once. Unexposed donor CD4+ T cells date from about 2011-2018, before the COVID-19 pandemic. The cells were cultured for around ten days before CD4+ T cells were isolated.

This TCR derives from a human donor in good health. The V and J genes are TRBV7-2 and TRBJ2-7, with 11 bases aligning to TRBD1. The source material was CD4+ T cells from PBMCs, cultured in vitro. The CDR3 spells CASSRTGTGGEQYF. The CDR3, as DNA: TGTGCCAGCAGCCGGACCGGGACAGGGGGAGAGCAGTACTTC.